Listed here is a single T cell receptor (beta chain). The sample belongs to a study of blood T cell repertoires in COVID-19. For the study at large: Acute and convalescent COVID-19 samples came from the United States, Italy and Spain.

Germline CDR1 is LGHNA and CDR2 is YSLEER. The ends were cut back, 0 bases at V and 0 bases at J, with 9 bases in the middle. This CDR3 has 15 amino acids. Repertoires were generated with immunoSEQ multiplex PCR, while TCRdb's copy carries only in-frame clones and drops some. The sample consists of 200,000 or so clones, under 90% of them appearing once. Cohorts were determined from participant-reported clinical history. Within the 2 weeks before study entry, each person in the exposed group met a COVID-19 case. Sequences were obtained from PBMCs or T cells enriched from blood (not recorded which). The clonotype originates from a woman between 45 and 60 years old who had been exposed to COVID-19. V and J are TRBV4-3 and TRBJ2-7; D possibly corresponds to TRBD1 (5 bases). The CDR3 sequence is CASSQDQGSSYEQYF. In nucleotides, the CDR3 is TGCGCCAGCAGCCAAGATCAGGGCTCCTCCTACGAGCAGTACTTC.